This TCR beta chain came from a study of blood T cell repertoires in COVID-19. Across the study: Whether acute or convalescent, the COVID-19 samples came from the United States, Italy and Spain. T cells, B-cell-depleted T cells, or PBMCs provided the cDNA or gDNA that served as material.

Original data processing: By means of reference gene primer amplification, nucleated cell counts were estimated. This table comes from immunoSEQ multiplex PCR, and its TCRdb copy is limited to in-frame clones, with some not included. From that table come the V and J calls and clone size; the DNA was used to work out D and trimming. The sample shows 350,000 to 450,000 clones, roughly 90% of them seen only once. A single count supports this clone. The J segment lost 4 bases and the V segment lost 4 bases, leaving 11 bases of the junction unmatched. CDR1 and CDR2 from the germline V gene are MDHEN and SYDVKM. The CDR3 is made up of 16 amino acids.

The chain uses TRBV28 and TRBJ2-7, with TRBD2 matching 9 bases. This TCR was sampled from a man in his forties with acute or convalescent COVID-19. The specimen was peripheral blood. The CDR3 nucleotides are TGTGCCAGCAGTTCCCCGGCGGGGGGGAGTATGTACGAGCAGTACTTC. Amino acids: CASSSPAGGSMYEQYF.